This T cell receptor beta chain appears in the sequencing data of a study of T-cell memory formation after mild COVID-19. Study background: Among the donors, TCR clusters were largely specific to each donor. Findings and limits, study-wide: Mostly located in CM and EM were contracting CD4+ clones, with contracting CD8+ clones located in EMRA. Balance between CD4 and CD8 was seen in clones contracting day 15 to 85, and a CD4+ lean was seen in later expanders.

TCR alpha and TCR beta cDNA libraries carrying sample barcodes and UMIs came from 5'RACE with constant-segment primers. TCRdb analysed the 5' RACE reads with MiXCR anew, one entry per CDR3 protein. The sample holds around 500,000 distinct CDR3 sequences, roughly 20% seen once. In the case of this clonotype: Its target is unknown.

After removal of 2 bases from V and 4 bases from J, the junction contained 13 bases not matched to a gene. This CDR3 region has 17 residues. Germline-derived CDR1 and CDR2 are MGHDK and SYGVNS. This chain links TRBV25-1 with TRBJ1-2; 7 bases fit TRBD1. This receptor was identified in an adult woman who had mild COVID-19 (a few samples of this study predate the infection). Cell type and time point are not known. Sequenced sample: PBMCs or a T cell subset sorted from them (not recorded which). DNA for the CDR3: TGTGCCAGCAGTGAAGTGGGTATACAGGGGTTGAGCTATGGCTACACCTTC. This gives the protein CASSEVGIQGLSYGYTF.